The rows below give T cell receptor beta chains drawn from one sample of a study of beta chain features in type 1 diabetes. Here immunoSEQ multiplex PCR was the method, and the copy in TCRdb shows in-frame clones only, minus some. The data show a few hundred thousand clones, over 8.5% seen once. Sequenced material: naive CD4+ T cells from blood. Receptor source: a woman aged 18-30 years in good health. The conserved cysteine and the conserved F or W are not part of the CDR3 here. Each record gives: CDR3 length, J gene, V gene, D gene, CDR3 protein. D genes are given only for firm matches.

12 | TRBJ2-7 | TRBV29-1 | NA | SVVGSGLSYEQY
12 | TRBJ1-2 | TRBV5-1 | NA | ASSPTQGNYGYT
14 | TRBJ2-7 | TRBV11-2 | TRBD2 | ASTQRPGLAVYEQY
12 | TRBJ1-1 | TRBV12-5 | TRBD1 | ASGNKGGPAEAF
15 | TRBJ2-5 | TRBV7-2 | TRBD1 | ASSLQFSGTGQETQY
10 | TRBJ2-7 | TRBV18 | NA | ASSREGGEQY
11 | TRBJ1-5 | TRBV2 | NA | ASSGERDQPQH
11 | TRBJ1-1 | TRBV5-1 | NA | ASSLFGETEAF
12 | TRBJ1-1 | TRBV30 | TRBD1 | AWTRDRGWAEAF
12 | TRBJ2-1 | TRBV7-3 | TRBD2 | ASSLGLAGNSLV
12 | TRBJ1-2 | TRBV6-1 | TRBD1 | ASSGIWDRDGYT
14 | TRBJ2-2 | TRBV19 | TRBD2 | ASSIRLAGLTGELF
10 | TRBJ2-2 | TRBV15 | NA | ATSNRGGELF
13 | TRBJ2-1 | TRBV5-1 | TRBD1 | ASTWDRGGYNEQF
12 | TRBJ2-1 | TRBV27 | NA | ASSSIGRGNEQF
12 | TRBJ1-5 | TRBV18 | TRBD1 | ASSPRQGNQPQH